The rows below give T cell receptor beta chains drawn from one sample of a study of post-analysis software for immune sequencing data. TCRdb used MiXCR to reprocess the PCR reads, holding one entry per CDR3 protein. In the table there are roughly 620,000 distinct CDR3 sequences, about 40% of which are singletons. Material for sequencing was blood. The source is a girl between 5 and 17 years old with multiple sclerosis. CDR3s include the opening cysteine and the closing phenylalanine or tryptophan. D genes are given only for firm matches. Only part of the rows carry a size: once, few, many, or a class if the clone is expanded.

>NA|few|TRBV10-3|TRBJ1-1
TGTGCCATGCGGACAGATAACACTGAAGCTTTCTTT
CAMRTDNTEAFF
>TRBD1|NA|TRBV5-1|TRBJ1-2
TGCGCCAGCAGCTTTCTAGTATCCAGGGGGACCGTCTATGGCTACACCTTC
CASSFLVSRGTVYGYTF
>NA|NA|TRBV7-9|TRBJ2-1
TGTGCCAGCAGCCCCTATACCGATGAGCAGTTCTTC
CASSPYTDEQFF
>NA|few|TRBV7-9|TRBJ2-1
TGTGCCAGCAGCTTAGCGTTAAGTAACAATGAGCAGTTCTTC
CASSLALSNNEQFF
>TRBD1|NA|TRBV9|TRBJ1-4
TGTGCCAGCAGCCTTGGGACAGGGGTTAATGAAAAACTGTTTTTT
CASSLGTGVNEKLFF
>TRBD1|few|TRBV20-1|TRBJ2-1
TGCAGTGCTAGCGCGGGACAGGGAGGCAATGAGCAGTTCTTC
CSASAGQGGNEQFF
>TRBD2|NA|TRBV3-1|TRBJ2-3
TGTGCCAGCAGCCAAGATTCGTGGCTAGCGGGAGGGCCGAACACAGATACGCAGTATTTT
CASSQDSWLAGGPNTDTQYF
>TRBD2|NA|TRBV20-1|TRBJ2-1
TGCAGTGCCGTGACTAGCGGGATCTACAATGAGCAGTTCTTC
CSAVTSGIYNEQFF
>NA|NA|TRBV4-1|TRBJ1-1
TGCGCCAGCAGCCAGGATACCACAGATATGAACACTGAAGCTTTCTTT
CASSQDTTDMNTEAFF
>TRBD1|NA|TRBV20-1|TRBJ2-5
TGCAGTGCCAGGACAGGGTCCGACCTACAAGAGACCCAGTACTTC
CSARTGSDLQETQYF
>TRBD1|NA|TRBV7-9|TRBJ1-2
TGTGCCAGCAGACTCAACGCCGGGACAGGGGATGGTGGCTACACCTTC
CASRLNAGTGDGGYTF
>NA|NA|TRBV4-1|TRBJ2-7
TGCGCCAGCAGCCAAGAGTCAGGGGTTTACGAGCAGTACTTC
CASSQESGVYEQYF
>TRBD2|few|TRBV30|TRBJ2-3
TGTGCCTGGAGGCTCGGGGGGGGGCTGTTAGATACGCAGTATTTT
CAWRLGGGLLDTQYF
>TRBD2|NA|TRBV7-8|TRBJ2-7
TGTGCCAGCAGCTTAAATCTAGCGGGAGTGGACGAGCAGTACTTC
CASSLNLAGVDEQYF
>NA|NA|TRBV6-2/TRBV6-3|TRBJ2-6
TGTGCCAGCAGTTACACGCATCTTCCTGGGGCCAACGTCCTGACTTTC
CASSYTHLPGANVLTF
>NA|NA|TRBV5-1|TRBJ1-1
TGCGCCAGCACGGACTTCGCAGGGACGGGGACTGAAGCTTTCTTT
CASTDFAGTGTEAFF
>NA|NA|TRBV18|TRBJ2-5
TGTGCCAGCTACCAGGGGATAACAGGGAGGTGGTACTTC
CASYQGITGRWYF
>NA|NA|TRBV7-9|TRBJ2-1
TGTGCCAGCAGCTTCTCGGGGGCCCTAACAGATGAGCAGTTCTTC
CASSFSGALTDEQFF
>TRBD1|NA|TRBV4-2|TRBJ1-4
TGTGCCAGCAGCCCACAGGGGAAGAATGAAAAACTGTTTTTT
CASSPQGKNEKLFF
>NA|NA|TRBV12-3/TRBV12-4|TRBJ2-1
TGTGCCAGCACCCTACCCGGGGCCGACGAGCAGTTCTTC
CASTLPGADEQFF
>TRBD1|NA|TRBV5-1|TRBJ1-2
TGCGCCAGCAGCTCGATAACAGGGGGAGATGGCTACACCTTC
CASSSITGGDGYTF
>NA|few|TRBV7-2|TRBJ2-1
TGTGCCAGCAGCTTAGGAGGTCTTGGGGAGCAGTTCTTC
CASSLGGLGEQFF
>NA|NA|TRBV20-1|TRBJ2-7
TGCAGTGCTCGGAGGACAGACTCTACCTACGAGCAGTACTTC
CSARRTDSTYEQYF
>NA|NA|TRBV5-5|TRBJ2-4
TGTGCCAGCAGCTTAGGGTGGTATGGCAAAAACATTCAGTACTTC
CASSLGWYGKNIQYF
>NA|NA|TRBV5-1|TRBJ2-6
TGCGCCAGCAGCTTACAGGGCTTATCCTTCTCTGGGGCCAACGTCCTGACTTTC
CASSLQGLSFSGANVLTF